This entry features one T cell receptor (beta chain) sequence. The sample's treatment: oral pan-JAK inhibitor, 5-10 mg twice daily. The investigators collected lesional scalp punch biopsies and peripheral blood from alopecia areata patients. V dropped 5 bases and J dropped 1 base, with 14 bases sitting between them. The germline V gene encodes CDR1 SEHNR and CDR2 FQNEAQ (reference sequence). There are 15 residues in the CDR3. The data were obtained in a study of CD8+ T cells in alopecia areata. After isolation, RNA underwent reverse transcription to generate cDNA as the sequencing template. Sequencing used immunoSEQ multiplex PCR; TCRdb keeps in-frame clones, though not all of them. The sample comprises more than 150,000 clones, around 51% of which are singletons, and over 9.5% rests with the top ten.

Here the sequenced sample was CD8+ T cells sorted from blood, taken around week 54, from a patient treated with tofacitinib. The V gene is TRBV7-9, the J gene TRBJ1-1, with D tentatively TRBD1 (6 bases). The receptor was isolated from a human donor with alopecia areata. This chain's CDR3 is CASSTLQGKNTEAFF. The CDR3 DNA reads TGTGCCAGCAGCACCCTGCAGGGGAAGAACACTGAAGCTTTCTTT.